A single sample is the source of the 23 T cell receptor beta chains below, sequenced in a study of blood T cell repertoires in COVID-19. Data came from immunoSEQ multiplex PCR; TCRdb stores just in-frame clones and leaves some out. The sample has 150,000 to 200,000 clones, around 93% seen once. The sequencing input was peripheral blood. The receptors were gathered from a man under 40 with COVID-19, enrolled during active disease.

DNA of the CDR3: TGTGCCAGCAGACTCGGGACAGGAAGTGAAAAACTGTTTTTT. This translates into CASRLGTGSEKLFF. This rearrangement joins TRBV2 to TRBJ1-4; 8 bases are a match to TRBD1. Germline assignment: CDR1 SNHLY and CDR2 FYNNEI. After removal of 6 bases from V and 7 bases from J, the junction contained 7 bases not matched to a gene. CDR3 length equals 14 residues.

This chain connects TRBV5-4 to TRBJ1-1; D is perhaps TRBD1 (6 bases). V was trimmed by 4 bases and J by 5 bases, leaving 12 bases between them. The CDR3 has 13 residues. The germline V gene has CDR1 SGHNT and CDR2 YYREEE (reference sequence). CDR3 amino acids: CASSEQGMTEAFF. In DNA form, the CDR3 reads TGTGCCAGCAGCGAACAGGGCATGACTGAAGCTTTCTTT.

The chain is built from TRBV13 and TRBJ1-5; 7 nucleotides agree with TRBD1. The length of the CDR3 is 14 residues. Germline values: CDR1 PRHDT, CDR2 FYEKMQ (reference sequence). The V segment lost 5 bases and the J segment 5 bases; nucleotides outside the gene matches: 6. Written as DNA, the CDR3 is TGTGCCAGCAGCCTGCGAGACAGGGATCAGCCCCAGCATTTT. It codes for CASSLRDRDQPQHF.

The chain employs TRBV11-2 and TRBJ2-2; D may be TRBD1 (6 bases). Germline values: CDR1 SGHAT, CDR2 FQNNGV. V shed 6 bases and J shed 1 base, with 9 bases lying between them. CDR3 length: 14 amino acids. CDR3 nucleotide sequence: TGTGCCAGCAGGCTGGGACAGAACACCGGGGAGCTGTTTTTT. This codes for CASRLGQNTGELFF.

CDR3 sequence (DNA): TGTGCCAGCAGCTTATTGGGCCCAATCACTCCATCTGGCTACACCTTC. This codes for CASSLLGPITPSGYTF. The chain is built from TRBV7-2 and TRBJ1-2, with no clear D. This CDR3 comprises 16 residues. The germline V gene has CDR1 SGHTA and CDR2 FQGNSA. V lost 2 bases, J lost 7 bases, and 20 bases lay in between.

The CDR3 here is CASRALTGQLPRNTEAFF. For the CDR3, the DNA is TGTGCCAGTAGGGCCCTAACGGGACAGTTGCCGAGGAACACTGAAGCTTTCTTT. The genes are TRBV19 and TRBJ1-1; 7 positions match TRBD1. The CDR3 has 18 residues. Trimming at V came to 6 bases and at J to 1 base, leaving 17 bases not matched to a gene. Germline CDR1 LNHDA, CDR2 SQIVND (reference sequence).

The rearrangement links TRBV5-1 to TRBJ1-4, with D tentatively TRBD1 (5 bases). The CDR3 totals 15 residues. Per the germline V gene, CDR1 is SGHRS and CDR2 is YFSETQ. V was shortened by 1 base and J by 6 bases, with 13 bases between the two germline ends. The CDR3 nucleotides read TGCGCCAGCAGCTTGAGCCAGGGTGGCTATGAAAAACTGTTTTTT. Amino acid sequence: CASSLSQGGYEKLFF.

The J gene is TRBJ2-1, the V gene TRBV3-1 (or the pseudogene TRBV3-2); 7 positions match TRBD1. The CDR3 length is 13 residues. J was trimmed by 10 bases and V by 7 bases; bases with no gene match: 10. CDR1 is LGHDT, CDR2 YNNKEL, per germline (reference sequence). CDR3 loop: CASTLRQGEEQFF. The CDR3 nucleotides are TGTGCCAGCACCTTAAGACAGGGTGAAGAGCAGTTCTTC.

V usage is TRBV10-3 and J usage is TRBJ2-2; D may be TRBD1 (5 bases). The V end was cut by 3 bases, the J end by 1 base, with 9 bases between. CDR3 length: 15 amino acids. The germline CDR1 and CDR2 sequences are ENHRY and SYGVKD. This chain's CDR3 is CAISEGTGNTGELFF. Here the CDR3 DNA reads TGTGCCATCAGTGAAGGCACAGGGAACACCGGGGAGCTGTTTTTT.

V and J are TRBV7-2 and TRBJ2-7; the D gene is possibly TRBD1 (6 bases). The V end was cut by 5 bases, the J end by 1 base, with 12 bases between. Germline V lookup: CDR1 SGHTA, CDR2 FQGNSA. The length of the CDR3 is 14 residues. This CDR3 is CASSTQGPSYEQYF. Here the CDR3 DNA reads TGTGCCAGCAGCACACAGGGACCGTCCTACGAGCAGTACTTC.

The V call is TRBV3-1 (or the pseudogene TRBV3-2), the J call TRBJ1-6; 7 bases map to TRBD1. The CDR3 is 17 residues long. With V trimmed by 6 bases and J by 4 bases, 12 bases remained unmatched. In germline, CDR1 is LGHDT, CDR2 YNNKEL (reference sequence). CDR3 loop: CASSPGQAQNYNSPLHF. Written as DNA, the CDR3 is TGTGCCAGCAGTCCCGGACAGGCGCAAAATTATAATTCACCCCTCCACTTT.

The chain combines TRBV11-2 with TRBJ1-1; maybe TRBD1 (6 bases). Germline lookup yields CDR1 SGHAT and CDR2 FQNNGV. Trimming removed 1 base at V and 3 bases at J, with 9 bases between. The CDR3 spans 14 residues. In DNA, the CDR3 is TGTGCCAGCAGCTTAGTACAGGGCCACACTGAAGCTTTCTTT. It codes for CASSLVQGHTEAFF.

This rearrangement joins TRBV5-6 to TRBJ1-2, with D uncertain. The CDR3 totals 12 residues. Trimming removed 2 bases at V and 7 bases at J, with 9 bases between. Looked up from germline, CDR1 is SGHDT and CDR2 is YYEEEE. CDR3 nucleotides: TGTGCCAGCAGCTTAGGAGGGTTTGGCTACACCTTC. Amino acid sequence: CASSLGGFGYTF.

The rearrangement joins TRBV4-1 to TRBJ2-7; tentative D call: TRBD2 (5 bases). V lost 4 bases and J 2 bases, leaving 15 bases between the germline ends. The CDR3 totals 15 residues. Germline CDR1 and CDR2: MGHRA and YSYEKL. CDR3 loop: CASSPSGVRTYEQYF. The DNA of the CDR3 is TGCGCCAGCAGCCCCTCCGGGGTAAGGACCTACGAGCAGTACTTC.

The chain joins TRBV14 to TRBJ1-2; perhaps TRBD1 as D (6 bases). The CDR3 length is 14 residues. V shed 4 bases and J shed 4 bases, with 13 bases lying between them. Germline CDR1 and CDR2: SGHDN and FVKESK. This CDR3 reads CASSPGTISYGYTF. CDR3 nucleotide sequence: TGTGCCAGCAGCCCCGGGACAATCTCCTATGGCTACACCTTC.

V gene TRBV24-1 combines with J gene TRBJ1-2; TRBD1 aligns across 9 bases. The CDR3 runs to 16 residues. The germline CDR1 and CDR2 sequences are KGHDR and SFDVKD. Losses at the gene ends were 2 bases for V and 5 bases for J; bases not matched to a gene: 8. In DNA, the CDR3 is TGTGCCACCAGTGATTCCCGTGGGACAGGGAGTTATGGCTACACCTTC. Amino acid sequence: CATSDSRGTGSYGYTF.

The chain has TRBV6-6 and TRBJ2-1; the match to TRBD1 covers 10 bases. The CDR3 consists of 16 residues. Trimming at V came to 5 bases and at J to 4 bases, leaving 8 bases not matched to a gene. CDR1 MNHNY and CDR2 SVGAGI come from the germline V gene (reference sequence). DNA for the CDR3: TGTGCCAGCAGTCTTACCGGGACAGGGGATTACAATGAGCAGTTCTTC. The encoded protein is CASSLTGTGDYNEQFF.

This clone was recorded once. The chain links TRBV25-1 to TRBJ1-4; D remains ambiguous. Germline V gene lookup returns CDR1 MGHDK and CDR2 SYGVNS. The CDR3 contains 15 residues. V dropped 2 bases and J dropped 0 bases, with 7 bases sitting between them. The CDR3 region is CASSETKPTNEKLFF. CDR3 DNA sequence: TGTGCCAGCAGTGAAACTAAGCCAACTAATGAAAAACTGTTTTTT.

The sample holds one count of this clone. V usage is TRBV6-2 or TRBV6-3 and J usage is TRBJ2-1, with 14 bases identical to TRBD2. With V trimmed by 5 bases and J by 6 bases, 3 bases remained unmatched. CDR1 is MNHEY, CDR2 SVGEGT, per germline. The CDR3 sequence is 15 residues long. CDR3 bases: TGTGCCAGCAGTGACGGACTAGCGGGGGGCAATGAGCAGTTCTTC. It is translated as CASSDGLAGGNEQFF.

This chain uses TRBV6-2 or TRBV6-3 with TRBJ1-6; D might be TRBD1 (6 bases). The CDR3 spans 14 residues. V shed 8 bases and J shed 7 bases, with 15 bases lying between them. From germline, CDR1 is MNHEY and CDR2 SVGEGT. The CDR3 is CASRWLDRNSPLHF. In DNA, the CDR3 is TGTGCCAGCCGTTGGCTGGACAGAAATTCACCCCTCCACTTT.

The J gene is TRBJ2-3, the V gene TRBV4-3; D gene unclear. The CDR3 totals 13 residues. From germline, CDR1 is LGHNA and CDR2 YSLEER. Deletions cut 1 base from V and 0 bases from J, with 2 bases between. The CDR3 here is CASSQASTDTQYF. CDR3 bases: TGCGCCAGCAGCCAAGCTAGCACAGATACGCAGTATTTT.

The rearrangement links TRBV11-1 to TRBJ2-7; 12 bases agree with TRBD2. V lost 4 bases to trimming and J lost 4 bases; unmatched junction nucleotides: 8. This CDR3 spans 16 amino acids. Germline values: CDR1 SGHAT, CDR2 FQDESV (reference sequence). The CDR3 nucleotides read TGTGCCAGCAGCTCGATACTTGGACTAGCGGGATACGAGCAGTACTTC. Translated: CASSSILGLAGYEQYF.

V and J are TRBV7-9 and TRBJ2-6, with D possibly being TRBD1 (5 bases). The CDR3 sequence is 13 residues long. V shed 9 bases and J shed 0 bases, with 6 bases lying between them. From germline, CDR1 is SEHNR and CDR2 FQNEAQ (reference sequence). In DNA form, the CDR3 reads TGTGCCAGAGACAGCTCTGGGGCCAACGTCCTGACTTTC. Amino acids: CARDSSGANVLTF.